The rows below give T cell receptor beta chains drawn from one sample of a study of shared clonotypes between healthy human individuals. TCRdb keeps only in-frame clones here, not all; method: immunoSEQ multiplex PCR. This sample yields 1 million to 1.2 million clones, of which around three quarters are seen a single time; roughly 0.82% belongs to the top ten. Material for sequencing was memory CD4+ T cells from PBMCs. Receptor source: a man aged 18-30 years in good health. Some clones in this sample may be carry-over from other donors' samples. The CDR3 runs from the conserved cysteine through the conserved F or W. D genes are given only for firm matches. Part of the rows lack a size; the others show once, few, many or a class for expanded clones.

len	v_gene	d_gene	abundance	j_gene	CDR3aa	CDR3nt
15	TRBV11-1	.	.	TRBJ2-1	CASTPGKSSYNEQFF	TGTGCCAGCACGCCCGGGAAGAGCTCCTACAATGAGCAGTTCTTC
13	TRBV12-5	.	.	TRBJ1-1	CASGLYTGSEAFF	TGTGCTAGTGGTTTATATACAGGGTCTGAAGCTTTCTTT
14	TRBV5-4	.	.	TRBJ2-7	CASRPDRSSYEQYF	TGTGCCAGCAGACCGGACCGCAGCTCCTACGAGCAGTACTTC
18	TRBV5-4	TRBD2	.	TRBJ2-5	CASSLGLAGGRYQETQYF	TGTGCCAGCAGTCTCGGACTAGCGGGAGGACGGTACCAAGAGACCCAGTACTTC
14	TRBV28	.	many	TRBJ2-7	CASSDNPSSYEQYF	TGTGCCAGCAGTGACAATCCAAGCTCCTACGAGCAGTACTTC
16	TRBV5-1	TRBD2	.	TRBJ2-3	CASSLPSGSLSDTQYF	TGCGCCAGCAGCTTGCCTAGCGGGAGTCTATCAGATACGCAGTATTTT
13	TRBV2	TRBD2	.	TRBJ2-5	CASQEREQETQYF	TGTGCCTCCCAGGAGCGGGAACAAGAGACCCAGTACTTC
14	TRBV29-1	.	once	TRBJ1-4	CSVKGGATNEKLFF	TGCAGCGTTAAAGGTGGAGCAACTAATGAAAAACTGTTTTTT
13	TRBV7-8	TRBD2	.	TRBJ2-7	CASSTGRHYEQYF	TGTGCCAGCAGCACCGGGAGGCACTACGAGCAGTACTTC
12	TRBV29-1	.	.	TRBJ1-4	CSAMVEDEKLFF	TGCAGCGCTATGGTCGAGGATGAAAAACTGTTTTTT
17	TRBV5-4	.	.	TRBJ2-2	CASSSKGGGEATGELFF	TGTGCCAGCAGCTCAAAGGGGGGAGGGGAGGCCACCGGGGAGCTGTTTTTT
15	TRBV27	.	many	TRBJ2-7	CASSFRGTFTYEQYF	TGTGCCAGCAGTTTTCGAGGGACCTTCACCTACGAGCAGTACTTC
15	TRBV4-1	.	.	TRBJ1-5	CASSLTPTNNQPQHF	TGCGCCAGCAGCCTAACCCCAACCAACAATCAGCCCCAGCATTTT
18	TRBV7-9	.	.	TRBJ2-6	CASSLEVTSEGGANVLTF	TGTGCCAGCAGCTTAGAAGTGACCTCCGAGGGTGGGGCCAACGTCCTGACTTTC
17	TRBV4-1	.	.	TRBJ1-1	CASSQTGRGAKTTEAFF	TGCGCCAGCAGCCAAACGGGGAGGGGGGCTAAAACTACTGAAGCTTTCTTT
14	TRBV15	.	.	TRBJ2-7	CATSFGGRGYEQYF	TGTGCCACCAGCTTCGGGGGTCGGGGTTACGAGCAGTACTTC
14	TRBV7-3	.	once	TRBJ2-7	CASSFGGVPYEQYF	TGTGCCAGCAGCTTCGGGGGAGTTCCCTACGAGCAGTACTTC
13	TRBV6-5	.	.	TRBJ1-1	CASQGWNIAEAFF	TGTGCCAGCCAGGGGTGGAATATTGCTGAAGCTTTCTTT
15	TRBV5-1	TRBD2	.	TRBJ2-1	CASSLEGGSYNEQFF	TGCGCCAGCAGCTTGGAGGGCGGGAGCTACAATGAGCAGTTCTTC
17	TRBV7-2	TRBD2	.	TRBJ2-7	CASSLAGLAGDPYEQYF	TGTGCCAGCAGCTTAGCAGGACTAGCGGGAGATCCCTACGAGCAGTACTTC
14	TRBV4-1	.	.	TRBJ2-7	CASSLRGRTYEQYF	TGCGCCAGCAGCCTTCGCGGCCGTACCTACGAGCAGTACTTC
13	TRBV5-1	TRBD1	few	TRBJ2-5	CASSGTGAETQYF	TGCGCCAGCAGTGGGACAGGGGCAGAGACCCAGTACTTC
15	TRBV18	TRBD1	.	TRBJ2-1	CASSPGQYTYNEQFF	TGTGCCAGCTCACCGGGACAGTACACCTACAATGAGCAGTTCTTC
13	TRBV7-9	.	.	TRBJ1-1	CASSWGSGTEAFF	TGTGCCAGCAGCTGGGGCAGTGGCACTGAAGCTTTCTTT
16	TRBV7-3	.	.	TRBJ2-2	CASSLRGIANTGELFF	TGTGCCAGCAGCTTAAGGGGTATCGCGAACACCGGGGAGCTGTTTTTT
16	TRBV28	TRBD1	.	TRBJ1-1	CASKGQGAPLNTEAFF	TGTGCCAGCAAAGGACAGGGGGCCCCTTTAAACACCGAAGCTTTCTTT
13	TRBV5-4	.	.	TRBJ2-3	CASSPLSGDTQYF	TGTGCCAGCAGCCCCCTTAGTGGCGATACGCAGTATTTT
17	TRBV18	.	.	TRBJ2-2	CASSPTTGGLNTGELFF	TGTGCCAGCTCACCGACCACTGGGGGGCTCAACACCGGGGAGCTGTTTTTT
14	TRBV5-1	.	.	TRBJ2-7	CASSGPQGVVEQYF	TGCGCCAGCAGCGGTCCACAGGGAGTGGTCGAGCAGTACTTC
14	TRBV27	.	many	TRBJ2-3	CASSLSQYTDTQYF	TGTGCCAGCAGTTTATCCCAATACACAGATACGCAGTATTTT
15	TRBV7-2	.	many	TRBJ2-2	CASSPRVGGAGELFF	TGTGCCAGCAGCCCCAGGGTGGGCGGCGCCGGGGAGCTGTTTTTT
14	TRBV9	.	once	TRBJ1-1	CASSVTASNTEAFF	TGTGCCAGCAGCGTCACAGCGTCGAACACTGAAGCTTTCTTT
15	TRBV6-1	.	.	TRBJ2-7	CASSDRSLWTYEQYF	TGTGCCAGCAGTGACAGGTCGCTTTGGACCTACGAGCAGTACTTC
15	TRBV11-2	.	.	TRBJ2-3	CASSPGRVETDTQYF	TGTGCCAGCAGCCCGGGAAGGGTGGAGACAGATACGCAGTATTTT
14	TRBV2	TRBD2	once	TRBJ2-5	CATSDGTRQETQYF	TGTGCCACCTCAGACGGGACTAGGCAAGAGACCCAGTACTTC
15	TRBV5-5	TRBD2	.	TRBJ2-7	CASSFSGRYVDEQYF	TGTGCCAGCAGCTTTAGCGGGAGGTATGTCGACGAGCAGTACTTC
15	TRBV4-3	.	once	TRBJ1-3	CASSQSNWSGNTIYF	TGCGCCAGCAGCCAGAGCAATTGGTCTGGAAACACCATATATTTT
14	TRBV5-4	.	few	TRBJ1-1	CASSLAGGNTEAFF	TGTGCCAGCAGCTTGGCCGGGGGAAACACTGAAGCTTTCTTT
14	TRBV5-4	TRBD2	.	TRBJ2-7	CASSLSGRAREQYF	TGTGCCAGCAGCTTAAGCGGGAGGGCCCGAGAGCAGTACTTC
15	TRBV5-6	.	.	TRBJ1-4	CASSLRAPTNEKLFF	TGTGCCAGCAGCTTGAGGGCACCCACTAATGAAAAACTGTTTTTT
16	TRBV28	TRBD1	.	TRBJ1-4	CASSRRSTGLNEKLFF	TGTGCCAGCAGTCGCCGATCGACAGGGCTTAATGAAAAACTGTTTTTT
13	TRBV5-1	.	.	TRBJ1-1	CASTQQSNTEAFF	TGCGCCAGCACTCAACAGTCTAACACTGAAGCTTTCTTT
18	TRBV10-3	TRBD2	.	TRBJ2-2	CAISDPSGRTTNTGELFF	TGTGCCATCAGTGATCCTAGCGGGAGGACCACGAACACCGGGGAGCTGTTTTTT
13	TRBV7-2	.	.	TRBJ2-1	CASSLLAYNEQFF	TGTGCCAGCAGCTTACTAGCCTACAATGAGCAGTTCTTC
11	TRBV5-8	.	few	TRBJ2-2	CASAATGELFF	TGTGCCAGCGCAGCCACCGGGGAGCTGTTTTTT
16	TRBV11-2	.	.	TRBJ2-1	CASSSTGRGAYNEQFF	TGTGCCAGCAGCTCTACAGGACGGGGTGCCTACAATGAGCAGTTCTTC
15	TRBV18	.	many	TRBJ2-1	CASSPQTPRGNEQFF	TGTGCCAGCTCACCACAGACACCGCGGGGAAATGAGCAGTTCTTC
14	TRBV11-2	.	few	TRBJ1-2	CASSLGGAPYGYTF	TGTGCCAGCAGCTTAGGGGGGGCGCCCTATGGCTACACCTTC
19	TRBV28	.	few	TRBJ2-1	CASSLRLVGTTRAYNEQFF	TGTGCCAGCAGCTTAAGGTTGGTTGGCACGACTAGAGCCTACAATGAGCAGTTCTTC
14	TRBV5-1	.	.	TRBJ2-3	CASEWGGVADTQYF	TGCGCCAGTGAGTGGGGGGGCGTCGCAGATACGCAGTATTTT
13	TRBV9	.	.	TRBJ2-7	CASSASGASEQYF	TGTGCCAGCAGCGCCTCGGGGGCGAGCGAGCAGTACTTC
12	TRBV28	.	.	TRBJ1-2	CASSSNTRGYTF	TGTGCCAGCAGTTCCAACACCCGTGGCTACACCTTC
15	TRBV18	TRBD1	.	TRBJ2-5	CASSRRDRVLETQYF	TGTGCCAGCTCACGCCGGGACAGGGTTTTAGAGACCCAGTACTTC
16	TRBV11-2	TRBD1	.	TRBJ1-1	CASSPSMAGGVTEAFF	TGTGCCAGCAGCCCCTCCATGGCAGGGGGAGTCACTGAAGCTTTCTTT
13	TRBV5-1	.	few	TRBJ1-3	CASSHATGNTIYF	TGCGCCAGCAGCCACGCCACAGGAAACACCATATATTTT
15	TRBV28	TRBD1	.	TRBJ2-7	CASSPPGTGIYEQYF	TGTGCCAGCAGTCCGCCCGGGACAGGAATTTACGAGCAGTACTTC
18	TRBV27	TRBD2	.	TRBJ2-1	CASSFGRVGLGIHNEQFF	TGTGCCAGCAGTTTCGGACGGGTGGGACTAGGGATCCACAATGAGCAGTTCTTC